The clone carrying this T cell receptor (beta chain) has at least ten counts. Its target is not known. Germline lookup yields CDR1 KGHDR and CDR2 SFDVKD. V was clipped by 8 bases and J by 6 bases, with 13 bases between them. This CDR3 spans 13 amino acids. It was RNA transcripts that yielded the amplified TCR beta CDR3 regions. In the first-round RT-PCR of the TCR CDR3, the HTBI primer set was used. Each CDR3 protein gets one entry after TCRdb re-called the multiplex PCR reads with MiXCR. The sample has approximately 700,000 distinct CDR3 sequences, roughly 45% seen once; the top ten hold less than 9%. The entry originates in a study of T cells in Graves' hyperthyroidism and ophthalmopathy. Study findings and constraints: Researchers found most expanded thyroid clonotypes above 0.001 in blood as well. From stable hyperthyroidism, ophthalmopathy was separated by a 13 V-J model.

Uncontrolled infection, other autoimmune disease, pregnancy or lactation excluded patients. Diagnoses rested on clinical symptoms, serum thyroxine and TRAb, thyroid ultrasound and orbital computed tomography. The chain carries TRBV24-1 and TRBJ1-5; D might be TRBD1 (6 bases). This clonotype was sampled from an adult man with Graves' disease, either hyperthyroidism or ophthalmopathy (not recorded which). Sequenced input: peripheral blood or thyroid tissue (not recorded which). DNA for the CDR3: TGTGCCACCACCGGGGGGGCAGGTCAGCCCCAGCATTTT. Translated: CATTGGAGQPQHF.